The sample holds one count of the clone carrying this T cell receptor beta chain. Profiling relied on immunoSEQ multiplex PCR, and the TCRdb table lists in-frame clones only, not all of them. The sample gives nearly 35,000 clones, about 84% of which show up once; roughly 4% is in the top ten. The CDR3 is 14 amino acids. The germline gives CDR1 SGDLS, CDR2 YYNGEE. V dropped 2 bases and J dropped 4; count of bases not matched to a gene: 3. This entry belongs to a study of T cell responses to AZD1222 COVID-19 vaccine. Here the sequenced sample was peripheral blood, taken 28 days after the second AZD1222 dose. The chain employs TRBV9 and TRBJ1-1; 9 nucleotides match TRBD1. This clonotype was obtained from an adult who received the AZD1222 COVID-19 vaccine. The CDR3: CASSVGTGITEAFF. CDR3 nucleotides: TGTGCCAGCAGCGTTGGGACAGGGATCACTGAAGCTTTCTTT. Full variable domain (outside the CDR3, taken from reference TRBV9 and TRBJ1-1): DSGVTQTPKHLITATGQRVTLRCSPRSGDLSVYWYQQSLDQGLQFLIQYYNGEERAKGNILERFSAQQFPDLHSELNLSSLELGDSALYFCASSVGTGITEAFFGQGTRLTVV.